Included here is one TCR beta chain sequence, with context. The germline CDR1 and CDR2 sequences are SGHTA and FQGNSA. Losses at the gene ends were 3 bases for V and 3 bases for J; bases not matched to a gene: 5. The CDR3 extends over 15 amino acids. The data originate from a study of T cell responses to AZD1222 COVID-19 vaccine. Here immunoSEQ multiplex PCR was the method, and the copy in TCRdb shows in-frame clones only, minus some. Here the sample spans around 110,000 clones, 80% to 90% being singletons. The chain recombines TRBV7-2 with TRBJ2-7; 10 positions agree with TRBD2. This TCR came from an adult in good health. This sample comprised peripheral blood, obtained on day 0 of AZD1222 vaccination. The CDR3 DNA reads TGTGCCAGCAGCTTCACTAGCGGGATAAACTACGAGCAGTACTTC. It encodes CASSFTSGINYEQYF.